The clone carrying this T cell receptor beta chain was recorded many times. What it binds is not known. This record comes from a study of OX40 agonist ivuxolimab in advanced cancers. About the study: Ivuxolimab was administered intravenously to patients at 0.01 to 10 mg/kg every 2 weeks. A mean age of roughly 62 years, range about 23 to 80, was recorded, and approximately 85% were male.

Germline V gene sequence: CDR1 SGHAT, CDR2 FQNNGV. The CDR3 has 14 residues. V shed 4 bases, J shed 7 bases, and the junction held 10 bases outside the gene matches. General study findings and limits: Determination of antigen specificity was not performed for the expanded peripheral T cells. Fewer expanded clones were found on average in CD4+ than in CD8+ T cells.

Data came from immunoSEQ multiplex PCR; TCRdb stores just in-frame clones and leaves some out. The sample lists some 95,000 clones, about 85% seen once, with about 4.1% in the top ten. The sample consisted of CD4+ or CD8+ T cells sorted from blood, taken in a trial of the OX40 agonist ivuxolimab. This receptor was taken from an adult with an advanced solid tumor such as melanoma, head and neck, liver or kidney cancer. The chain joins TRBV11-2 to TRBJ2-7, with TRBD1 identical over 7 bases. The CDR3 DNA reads TGTGCCAGCAGCTCCGGGGACAGCTTAGATGAGCAGTACTTC. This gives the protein CASSSGDSLDEQYF.